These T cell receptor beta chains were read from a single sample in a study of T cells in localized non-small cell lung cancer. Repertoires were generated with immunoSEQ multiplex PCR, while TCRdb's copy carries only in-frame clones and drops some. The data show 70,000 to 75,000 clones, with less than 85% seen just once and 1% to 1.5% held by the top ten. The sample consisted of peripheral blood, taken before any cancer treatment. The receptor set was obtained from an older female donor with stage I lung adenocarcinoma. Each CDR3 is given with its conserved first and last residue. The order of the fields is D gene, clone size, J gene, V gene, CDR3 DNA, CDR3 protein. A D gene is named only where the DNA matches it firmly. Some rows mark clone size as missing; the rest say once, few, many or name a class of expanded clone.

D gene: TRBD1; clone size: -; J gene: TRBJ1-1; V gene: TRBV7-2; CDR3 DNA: TGTGCCAGCAGCTTAGATCCTGGACAGGGCGTAGCTTTCTTT; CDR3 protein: CASSLDPGQGVAFF
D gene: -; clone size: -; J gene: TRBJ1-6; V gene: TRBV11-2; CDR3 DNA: TGTGCCAGCAGCTTAGACAGGGGCTATAATTCACCCCTCCACTTT; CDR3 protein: CASSLDRGYNSPLHF
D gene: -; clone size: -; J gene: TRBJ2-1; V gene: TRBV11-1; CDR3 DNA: TGTGCCAGCAGTACAAGCTTAGGCGAACAGGGTGATGAGCAGTTCTTC; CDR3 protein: CASSTSLGEQGDEQFF
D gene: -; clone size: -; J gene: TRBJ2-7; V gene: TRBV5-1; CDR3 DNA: TGCGCCAGCAGCGTGGGTACAGGGTCCGACGAGCAGTACTTC; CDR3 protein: CASSVGTGSDEQYF
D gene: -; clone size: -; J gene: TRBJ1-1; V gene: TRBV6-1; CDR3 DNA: TGTGCCAGCCTGCCCCCGGGACACTTGAACACTGAAGCTTTCTTT; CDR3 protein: CASLPPGHLNTEAFF
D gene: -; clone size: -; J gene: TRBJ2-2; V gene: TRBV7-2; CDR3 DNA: TGTGCCAGCAGCTCTTTAGCGAACACCGGGGAGCTGTTTTTT; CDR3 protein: CASSSLANTGELFF
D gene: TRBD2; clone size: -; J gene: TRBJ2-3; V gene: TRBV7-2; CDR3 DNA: TGTGCCAGCAGCCCCTGGGGGGGGACCCGAGAGGCAGATACGCAGTATTTT; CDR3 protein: CASSPWGGTREADTQYF
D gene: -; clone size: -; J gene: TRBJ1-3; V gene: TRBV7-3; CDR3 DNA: TGTGCCAGCAGCTTATCTGGTGGAAACACCATATATTTT; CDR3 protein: CASSLSGGNTIYF
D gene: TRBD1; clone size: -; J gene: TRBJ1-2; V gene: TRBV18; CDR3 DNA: TGTGCCAGCTCACCCGGGGACAGGGGGAAGGGCTATGGCTACACCTTC; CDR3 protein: CASSPGDRGKGYGYTF
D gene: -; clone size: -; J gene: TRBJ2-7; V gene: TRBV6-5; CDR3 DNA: TGTGCCAGCAGTTTGCCCGGGCGCTACGAGCAGTACTTC; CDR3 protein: CASSLPGRYEQYF
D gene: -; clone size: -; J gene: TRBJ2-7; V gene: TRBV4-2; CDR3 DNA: TGTGCCAGCAGCCAAGACGGGTTGGTCGAGGGCGAGCAGTACTTC; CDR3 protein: CASSQDGLVEGEQYF
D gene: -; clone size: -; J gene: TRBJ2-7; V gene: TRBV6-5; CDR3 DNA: TGTGCCAGCAGTTCCTCGGCACCCTCCTACGAGCAGTACTTC; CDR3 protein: CASSSSAPSYEQYF
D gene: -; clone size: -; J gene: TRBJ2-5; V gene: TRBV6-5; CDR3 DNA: TGTGCCAGCAGCTGGGAAGAGACCCAGTACTTC; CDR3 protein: CASSWEETQYF
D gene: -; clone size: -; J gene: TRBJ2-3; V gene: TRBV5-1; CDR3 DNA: TGCGCCAGCAGTCCCCCCCCACGCACAGATACGCAGTATTTT; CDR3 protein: CASSPPPRTDTQYF
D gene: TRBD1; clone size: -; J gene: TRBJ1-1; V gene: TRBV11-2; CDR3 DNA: TGTGCCAGCAGCGTAAGGGACAGGCAAAAAGCTTTCTTT; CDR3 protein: CASSVRDRQKAFF
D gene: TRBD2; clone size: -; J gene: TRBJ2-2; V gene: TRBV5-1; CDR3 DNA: TGCGCCAGCAGCTTGGGTAGCGGGGGAAATACCGGGGAGCTGTTTTTT; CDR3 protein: CASSLGSGGNTGELFF
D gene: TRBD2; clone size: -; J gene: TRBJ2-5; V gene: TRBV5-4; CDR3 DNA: TGTGCCAGCAGTCTTAGCGGGGGGGCCGGTGAGACCCAGTACTTC; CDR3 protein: CASSLSGGAGETQYF
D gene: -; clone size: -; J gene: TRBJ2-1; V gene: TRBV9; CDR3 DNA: TGTGCCAGCAGCGTCTTTAGCTCCTACAATGAGCAGTTCTTC; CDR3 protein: CASSVFSSYNEQFF
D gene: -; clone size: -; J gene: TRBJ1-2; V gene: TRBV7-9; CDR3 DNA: TGTGCCAGCAGCCGTCTCCGGGACTTCGAAGACAGCTACACCTTC; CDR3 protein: CASSRLRDFEDSYTF
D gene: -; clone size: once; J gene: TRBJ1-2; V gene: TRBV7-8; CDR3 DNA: TGTGCCAGCAGCTTAGTGGGGGATGGCTACACCTTC; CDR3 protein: CASSLVGDGYTF
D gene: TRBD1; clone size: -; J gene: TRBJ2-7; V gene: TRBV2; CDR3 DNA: TGTGCCAGCAGTGAGGGCGGACAGGAAACCTACGAGCAGTACTTC; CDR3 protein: CASSEGGQETYEQYF
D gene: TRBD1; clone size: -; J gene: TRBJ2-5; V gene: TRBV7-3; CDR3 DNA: TGTGCCAGCAGCCAGGGACAGCAAGAGACCCAGTACTTC; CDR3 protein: CASSQGQQETQYF
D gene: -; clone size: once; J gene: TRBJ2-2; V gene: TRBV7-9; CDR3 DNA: TGTGCCAGCAGCCCCCGAGGCGGAGGGGGCACCGGGGAGCTGTTTTTT; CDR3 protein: CASSPRGGGGTGELFF
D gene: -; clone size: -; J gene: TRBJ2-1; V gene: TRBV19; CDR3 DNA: TGTGCCAGTAGTCCGGACCTCCGAGGGACCAATGAGCAGTTCTTC; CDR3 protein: CASSPDLRGTNEQFF
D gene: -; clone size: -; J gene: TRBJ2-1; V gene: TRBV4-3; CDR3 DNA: TGCGCCAGCAGCCAAGAGACCGACATTAATGAGCAGTTCTTC; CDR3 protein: CASSQETDINEQFF
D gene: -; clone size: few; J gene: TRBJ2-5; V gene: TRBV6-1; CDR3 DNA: TGTGCCAGCAGTGGAGATAGGTGGGAGACCCAGTACTTC; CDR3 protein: CASSGDRWETQYF
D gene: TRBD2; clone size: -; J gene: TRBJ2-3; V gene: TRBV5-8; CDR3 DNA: TGTGCCAGCAGCTTGGAGGGGAGGGCCGCAGATACGCAGTATTTT; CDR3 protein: CASSLEGRAADTQYF
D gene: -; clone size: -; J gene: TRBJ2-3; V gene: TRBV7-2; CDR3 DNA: TGTGCCAGCAGCTTCTTTAATGCAGATACGCAGTATTTT; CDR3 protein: CASSFFNADTQYF
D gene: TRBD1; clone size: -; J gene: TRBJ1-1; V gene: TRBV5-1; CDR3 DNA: TGCGCCAGCAGCTTGGCCTATGGACAGGGGAGTGCTTTCTTT; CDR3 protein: CASSLAYGQGSAFF
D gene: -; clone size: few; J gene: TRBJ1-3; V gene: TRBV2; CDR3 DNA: TGTGCCAGCAGTGTCGGGAGCTCTGGAAACACCATATATTTT; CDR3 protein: CASSVGSSGNTIYF
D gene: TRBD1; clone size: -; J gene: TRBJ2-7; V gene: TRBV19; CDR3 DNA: TGTGCCAGTAGTTCCACAGGGGTCTTCAACGAGCAGTACTTC; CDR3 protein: CASSSTGVFNEQYF
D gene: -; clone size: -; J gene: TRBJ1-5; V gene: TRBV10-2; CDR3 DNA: TGCGCCAGCAGCCCTAAGAATCAGCCCCAGCATTTT; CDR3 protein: CASSPKNQPQHF
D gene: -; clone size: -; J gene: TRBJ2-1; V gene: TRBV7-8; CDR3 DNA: TGTGCCAGCAGCTTTCGAGGCGGGCCTAGTCCCTACAATGAGCAGTTCTTC; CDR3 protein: CASSFRGGPSPYNEQFF
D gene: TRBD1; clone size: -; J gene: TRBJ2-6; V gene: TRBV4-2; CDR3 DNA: TGTGCCAGCAGCCAGGGCACAGGGGGCTCTGGGGCCAACGTCCTGACTTTC; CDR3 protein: CASSQGTGGSGANVLTF
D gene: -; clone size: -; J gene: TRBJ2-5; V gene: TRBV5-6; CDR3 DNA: TGTGCCAGCAGCGGAGGGACAGCTCAAGAGACCCAGTACTTC; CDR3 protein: CASSGGTAQETQYF
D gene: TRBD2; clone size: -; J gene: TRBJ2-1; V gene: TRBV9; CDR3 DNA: TGTGCCAGCAGCGCCACTAGCGGGTTAAACAATGAGCAGTTCTTC; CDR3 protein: CASSATSGLNNEQFF
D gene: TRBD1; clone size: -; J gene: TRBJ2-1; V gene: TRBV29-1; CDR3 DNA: TGCAGCGTTGTTCACGGGACAGGAGACTACAATGAGCAGTTCTTC; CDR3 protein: CSVVHGTGDYNEQFF
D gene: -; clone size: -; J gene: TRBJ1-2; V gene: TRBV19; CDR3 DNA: TGTGCCAGTAGTATCCCCCAGGGATCTCATGGCTACACCTTC; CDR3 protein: CASSIPQGSHGYTF
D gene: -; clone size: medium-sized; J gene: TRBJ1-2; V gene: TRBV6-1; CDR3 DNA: TGTGCCAGCAGTGAAAGGGATTATGGCTACACCTTC; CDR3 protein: CASSERDYGYTF
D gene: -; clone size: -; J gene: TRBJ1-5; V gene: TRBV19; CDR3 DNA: TGTGCCAGTAGTATACAGGTTTTGCAGCCCCAGCATTTT; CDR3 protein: CASSIQVLQPQHF
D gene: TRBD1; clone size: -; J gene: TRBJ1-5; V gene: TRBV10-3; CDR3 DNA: TGTGCCACGAGTTTGGACAGGCAGTCCGGACAGCCCCAGCATTTT; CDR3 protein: CATSLDRQSGQPQHF